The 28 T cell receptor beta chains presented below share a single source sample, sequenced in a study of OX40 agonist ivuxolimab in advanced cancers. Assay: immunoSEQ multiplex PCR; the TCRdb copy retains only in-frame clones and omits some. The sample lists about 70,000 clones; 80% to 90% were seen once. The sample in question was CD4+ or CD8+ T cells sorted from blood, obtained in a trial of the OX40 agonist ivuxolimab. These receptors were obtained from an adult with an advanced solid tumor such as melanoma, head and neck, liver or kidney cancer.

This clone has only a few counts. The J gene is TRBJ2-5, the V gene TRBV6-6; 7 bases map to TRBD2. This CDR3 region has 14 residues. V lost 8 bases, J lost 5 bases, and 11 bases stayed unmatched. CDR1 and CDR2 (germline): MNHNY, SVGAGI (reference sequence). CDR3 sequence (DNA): TGTGCCAGCGAAGGGACTACCATGTCGGAGACCCAGTACTTC. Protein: CASEGTTMSETQYF.

The CDR3 protein is CASSLGGTGLTQYF. The CDR3 bases are TGTGCCAGCAGCTTAGGGGGGACAGGGCTGACCCAGTACTTC. The V and J genes are TRBV11-2 and TRBJ2-5; 9 bases map to TRBD1. This CDR3 has 14 amino acids. Germline loops: CDR1 SGHAT, CDR2 FQNNGV. The J segment lost 7 bases and the V segment lost 1 base, leaving 4 bases of the junction unmatched.

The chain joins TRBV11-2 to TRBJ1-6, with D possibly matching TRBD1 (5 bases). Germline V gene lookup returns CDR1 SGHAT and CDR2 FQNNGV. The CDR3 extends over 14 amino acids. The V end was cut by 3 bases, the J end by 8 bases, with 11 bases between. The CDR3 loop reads CASSFAGRDSPLHF. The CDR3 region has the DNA TGTGCCAGCAGCTTCGCGGGGCGGGATTCACCCCTCCACTTT.

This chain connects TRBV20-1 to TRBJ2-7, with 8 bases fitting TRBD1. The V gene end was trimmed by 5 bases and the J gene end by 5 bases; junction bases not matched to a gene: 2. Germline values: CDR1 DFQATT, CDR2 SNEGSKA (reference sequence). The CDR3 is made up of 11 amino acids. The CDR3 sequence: CSARTGHEQYF. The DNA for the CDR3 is TGCAGTGCTCGGACAGGGCACGAGCAGTACTTC.

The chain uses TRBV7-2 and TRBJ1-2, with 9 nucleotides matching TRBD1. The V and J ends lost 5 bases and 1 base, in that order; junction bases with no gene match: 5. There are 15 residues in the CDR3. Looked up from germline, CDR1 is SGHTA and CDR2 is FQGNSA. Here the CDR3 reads CASSPGTGNNYGYTF. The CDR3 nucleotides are TGTGCCAGCAGCCCGGGGACAGGGAATAACTATGGCTACACCTTC.

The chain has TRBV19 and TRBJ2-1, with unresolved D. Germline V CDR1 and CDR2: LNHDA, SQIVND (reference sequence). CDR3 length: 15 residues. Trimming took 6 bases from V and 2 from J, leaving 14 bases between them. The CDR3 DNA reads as TGTGCCAGTAGCATGCCCCTGAAAACCTACAATGAGCAGTTCTTC. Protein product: CASSMPLKTYNEQFF. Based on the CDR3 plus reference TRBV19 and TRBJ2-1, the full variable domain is DGGITQSPKYLFRKEGQNVTLSCEQNLNHDAMYWYRQDPGQGLRLIYYSQIVNDFQKGDIAEGYSVSREKKESFPLTVTSAQKNPTAFYLCASSMPLKTYNEQFFGPGTRLTVL.

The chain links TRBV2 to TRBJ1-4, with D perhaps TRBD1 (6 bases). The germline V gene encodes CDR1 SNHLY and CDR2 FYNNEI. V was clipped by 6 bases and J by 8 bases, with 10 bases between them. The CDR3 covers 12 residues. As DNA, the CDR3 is TGTGCCAGCAGGGACAGCCAAGAAAAACTGTTTTTT. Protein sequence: CASRDSQEKLFF.

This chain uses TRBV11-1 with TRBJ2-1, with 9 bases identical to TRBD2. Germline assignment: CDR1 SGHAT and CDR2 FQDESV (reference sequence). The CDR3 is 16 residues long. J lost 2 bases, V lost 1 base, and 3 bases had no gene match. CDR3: CASSLGGGGAYNEQFF. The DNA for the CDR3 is TGTGCCAGCAGCTTAGGTGGCGGGGGGGCCTACAATGAGCAGTTCTTC.

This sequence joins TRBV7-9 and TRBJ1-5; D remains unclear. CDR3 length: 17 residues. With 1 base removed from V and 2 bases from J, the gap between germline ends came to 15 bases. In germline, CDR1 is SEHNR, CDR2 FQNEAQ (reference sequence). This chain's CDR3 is CASSLGAGVRGNQPQHF. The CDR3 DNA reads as TGTGCCAGCAGCTTAGGGGCGGGAGTGCGCGGCAATCAGCCCCAGCATTTT.

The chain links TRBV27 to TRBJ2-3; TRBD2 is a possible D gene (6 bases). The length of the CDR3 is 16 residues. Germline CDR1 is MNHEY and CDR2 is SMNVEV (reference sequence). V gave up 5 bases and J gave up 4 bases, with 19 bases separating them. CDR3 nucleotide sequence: TGTGCCAGCAGTCCACAATCCTCCACGGGAGCAGATACGCAGTATTTT. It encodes CASSPQSSTGADTQYF.

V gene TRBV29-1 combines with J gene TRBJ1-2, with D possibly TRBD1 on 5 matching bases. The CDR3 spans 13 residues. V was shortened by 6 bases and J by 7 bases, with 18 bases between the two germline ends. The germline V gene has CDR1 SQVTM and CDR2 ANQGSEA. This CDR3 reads CSVAGEVGGGYTF. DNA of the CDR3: TGCAGCGTCGCCGGAGAGGTGGGGGGTGGCTACACCTTC.

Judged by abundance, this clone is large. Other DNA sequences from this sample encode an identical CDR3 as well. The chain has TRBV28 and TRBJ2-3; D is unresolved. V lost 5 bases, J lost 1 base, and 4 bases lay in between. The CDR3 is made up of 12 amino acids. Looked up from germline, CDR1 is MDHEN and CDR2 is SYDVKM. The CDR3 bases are TGTGCCAGCAGTCCCCGCACAGATACGCAGTATTTT. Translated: CASSPRTDTQYF.

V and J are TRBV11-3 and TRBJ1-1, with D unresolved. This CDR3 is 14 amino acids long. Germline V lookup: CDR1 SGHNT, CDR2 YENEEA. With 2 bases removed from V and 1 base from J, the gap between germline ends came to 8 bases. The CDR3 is CASSLRPANTEAFF. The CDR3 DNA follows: TGTGCCAGCAGCTTACGTCCGGCGAACACTGAAGCTTTCTTT.

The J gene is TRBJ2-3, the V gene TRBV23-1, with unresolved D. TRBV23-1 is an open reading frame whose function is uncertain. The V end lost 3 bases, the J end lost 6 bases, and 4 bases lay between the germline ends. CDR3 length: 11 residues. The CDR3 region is CASSHCDTQYF. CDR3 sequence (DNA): TGCGCCAGCAGTCATTGCGATACGCAGTATTTT.

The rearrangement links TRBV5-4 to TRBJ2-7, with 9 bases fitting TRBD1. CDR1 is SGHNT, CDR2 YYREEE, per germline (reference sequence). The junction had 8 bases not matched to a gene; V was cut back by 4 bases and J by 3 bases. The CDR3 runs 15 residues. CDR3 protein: CASSEPGQGFYEQYF. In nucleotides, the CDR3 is TGTGCCAGCAGCGAGCCGGGACAGGGTTTCTACGAGCAGTACTTC.

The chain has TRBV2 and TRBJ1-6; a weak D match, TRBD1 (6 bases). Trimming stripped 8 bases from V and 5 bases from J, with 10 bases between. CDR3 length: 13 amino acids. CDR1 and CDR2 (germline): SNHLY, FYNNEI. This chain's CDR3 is CASAQGNNSPLHF. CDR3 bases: TGTGCCAGCGCACAGGGAAATAATTCACCCCTCCACTTT.

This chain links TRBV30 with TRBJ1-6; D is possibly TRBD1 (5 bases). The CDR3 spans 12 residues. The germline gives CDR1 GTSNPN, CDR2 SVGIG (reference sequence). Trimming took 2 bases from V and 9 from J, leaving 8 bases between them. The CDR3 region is CAWSSGGSPLHF. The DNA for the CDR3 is TGTGCCTGGAGTTCGGGGGGTTCACCCCTCCACTTT.

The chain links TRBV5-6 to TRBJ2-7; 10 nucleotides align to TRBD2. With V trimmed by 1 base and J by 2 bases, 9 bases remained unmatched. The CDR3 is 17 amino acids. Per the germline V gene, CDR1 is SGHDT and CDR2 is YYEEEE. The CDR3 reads CASSLTSGTLGTYEQYF. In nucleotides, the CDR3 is TGTGCCAGCAGCTTGACTAGCGGGACCCTGGGGACCTACGAGCAGTACTTC.

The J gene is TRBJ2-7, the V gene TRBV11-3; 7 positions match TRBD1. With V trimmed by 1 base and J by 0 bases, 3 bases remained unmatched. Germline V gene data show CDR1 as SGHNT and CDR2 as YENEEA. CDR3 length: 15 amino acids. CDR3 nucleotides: TGTGCCAGCAGCTTAGTGGGACAGAGCTCCTACGAGCAGTACTTC. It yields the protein CASSLVGQSSYEQYF.

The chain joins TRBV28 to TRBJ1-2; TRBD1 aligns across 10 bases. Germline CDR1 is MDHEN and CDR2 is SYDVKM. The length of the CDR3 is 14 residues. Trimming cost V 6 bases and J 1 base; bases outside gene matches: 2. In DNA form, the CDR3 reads TGTGCCAGCAGGGGACAGGGGATTAACTATGGCTACACCTTC. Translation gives CASRGQGINYGYTF.

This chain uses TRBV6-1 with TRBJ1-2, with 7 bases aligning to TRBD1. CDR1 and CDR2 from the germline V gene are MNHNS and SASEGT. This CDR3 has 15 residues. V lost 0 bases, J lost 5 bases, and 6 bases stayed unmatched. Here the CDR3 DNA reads TGTGCCAGCAGTGAAGCAGGGACAGTCATGTATGGCTACACCTTC. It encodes CASSEAGTVMYGYTF.

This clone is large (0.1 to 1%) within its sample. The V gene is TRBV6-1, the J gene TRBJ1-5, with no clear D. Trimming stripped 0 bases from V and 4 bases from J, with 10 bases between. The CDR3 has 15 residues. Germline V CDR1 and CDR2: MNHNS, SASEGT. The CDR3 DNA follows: TGTGCCAGCAGTGAAGCTGAGAACTATAATCAGCCCCAGCATTTT. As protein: CASSEAENYNQPQHF.

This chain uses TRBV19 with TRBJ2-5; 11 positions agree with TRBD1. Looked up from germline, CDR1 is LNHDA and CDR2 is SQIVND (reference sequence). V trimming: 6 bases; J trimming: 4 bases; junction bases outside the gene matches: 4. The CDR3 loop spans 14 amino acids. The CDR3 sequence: CASRRTGGPETQYF. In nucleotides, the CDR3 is TGTGCCAGTAGACGGACAGGGGGCCCAGAGACCCAGTACTTC.

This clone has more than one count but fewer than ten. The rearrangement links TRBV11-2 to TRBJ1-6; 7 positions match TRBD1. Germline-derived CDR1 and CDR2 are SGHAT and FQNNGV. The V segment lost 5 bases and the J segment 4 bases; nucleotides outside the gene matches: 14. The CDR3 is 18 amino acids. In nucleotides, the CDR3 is TGTGCCAGCAGCCTTACCGGGACAGCAGGGACTTATAATTCACCCCTCCACTTT. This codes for CASSLTGTAGTYNSPLHF.

The CDR3 sequence is CASSLGESSAYEQYF. Written as DNA, the CDR3 is TGCGCCAGCAGCTTGGGGGAGAGTTCCGCCTACGAGCAGTACTTC. This chain links TRBV5-1 with TRBJ2-7; D is possibly TRBD2 (5 bases). CDR3 length equals 15 residues. In germline, CDR1 is SGHRS, CDR2 YFSETQ. Trimming cost V 0 bases and J 2 bases, with 12 bases left between them.

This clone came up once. CDR3 bases: TGTGCCAGCAGCGGACGGGAGTTGTTCGAAGCTTTCTTT. It yields the protein CASSGRELFEAFF. The chain employs TRBV6-6 and TRBJ1-1; unclear D gene. V shed 6 bases and J shed 8 bases, with 16 bases lying between them. Germline V gene lookup returns CDR1 MNHNY and CDR2 SVGAGI (reference sequence). The CDR3 is 13 residues long.

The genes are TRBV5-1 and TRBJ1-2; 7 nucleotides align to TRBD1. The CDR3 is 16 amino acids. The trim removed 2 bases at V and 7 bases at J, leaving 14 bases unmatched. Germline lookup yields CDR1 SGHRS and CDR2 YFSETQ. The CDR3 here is CASSFGQDRVLSGYTF. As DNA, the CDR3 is TGCGCCAGCAGCTTTGGACAGGATCGAGTATTAAGTGGCTACACCTTC.

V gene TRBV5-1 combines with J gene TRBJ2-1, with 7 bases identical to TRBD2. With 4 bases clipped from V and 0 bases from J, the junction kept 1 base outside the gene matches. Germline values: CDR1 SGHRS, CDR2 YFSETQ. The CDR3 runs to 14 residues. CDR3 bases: TGCGCCAGCAGCCGGGACTACTCCTACAATGAGCAGTTCTTC. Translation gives CASSRDYSYNEQFF.